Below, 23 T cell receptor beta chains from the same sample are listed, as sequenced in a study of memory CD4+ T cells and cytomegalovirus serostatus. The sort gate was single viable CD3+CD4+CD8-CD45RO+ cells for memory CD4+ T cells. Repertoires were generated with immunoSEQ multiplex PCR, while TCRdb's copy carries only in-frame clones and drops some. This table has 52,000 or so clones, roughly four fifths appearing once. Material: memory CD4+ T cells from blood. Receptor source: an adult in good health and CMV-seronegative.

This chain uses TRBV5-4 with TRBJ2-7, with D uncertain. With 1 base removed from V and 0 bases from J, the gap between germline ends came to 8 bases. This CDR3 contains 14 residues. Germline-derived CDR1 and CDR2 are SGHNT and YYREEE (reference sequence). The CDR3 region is CASSLSPGSYEQYF. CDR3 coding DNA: TGTGCCAGCAGCTTGTCGCCGGGCTCCTACGAGCAGTACTTC.

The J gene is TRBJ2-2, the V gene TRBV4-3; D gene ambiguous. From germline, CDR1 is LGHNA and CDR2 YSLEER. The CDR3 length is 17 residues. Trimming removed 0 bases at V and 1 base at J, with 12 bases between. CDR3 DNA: TGCGCCAGCAGCCAAGATCCCCCGACATGGAACACCGGGGAGCTGTTTTTT. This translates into CASSQDPPTWNTGELFF.

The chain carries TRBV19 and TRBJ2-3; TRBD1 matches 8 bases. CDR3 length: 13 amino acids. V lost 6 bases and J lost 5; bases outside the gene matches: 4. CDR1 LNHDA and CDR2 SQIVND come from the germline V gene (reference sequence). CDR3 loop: CASSRGRGDTQYF. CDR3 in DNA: TGTGCCAGTAGCAGGGGGCGCGGAGATACGCAGTATTTT. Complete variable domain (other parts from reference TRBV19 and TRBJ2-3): DGGITQSPKYLFRKEGQNVTLSCEQNLNHDAMYWYRQDPGQGLRLIYYSQIVNDFQKGDIAEGYSVSREKKESFPLTVTSAQKNPTAFYLCASSRGRGDTQYFGPGTRLTVL.

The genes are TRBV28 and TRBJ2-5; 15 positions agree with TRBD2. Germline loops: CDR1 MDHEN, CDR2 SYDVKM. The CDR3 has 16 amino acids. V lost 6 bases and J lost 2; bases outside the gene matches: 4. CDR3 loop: CASSKGLAGGQETQYF. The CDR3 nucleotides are TGTGCCAGCAGCAAGGGACTAGCGGGAGGACAAGAGACCCAGTACTTC.

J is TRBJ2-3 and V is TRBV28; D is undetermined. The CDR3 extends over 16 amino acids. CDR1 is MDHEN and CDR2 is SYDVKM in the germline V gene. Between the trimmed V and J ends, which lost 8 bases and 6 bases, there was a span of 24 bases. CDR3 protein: CASPSNLDQEMDTQYF. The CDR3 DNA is TGTGCCAGCCCCTCAAACTTGGACCAGGAGATGGATACGCAGTATTTT.

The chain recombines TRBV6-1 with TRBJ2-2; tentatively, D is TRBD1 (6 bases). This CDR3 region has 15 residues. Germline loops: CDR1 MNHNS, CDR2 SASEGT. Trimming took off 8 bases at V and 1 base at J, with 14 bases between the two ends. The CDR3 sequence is CASYKGTLNTGELFF. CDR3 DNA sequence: TGTGCCAGCTATAAAGGGACACTGAACACCGGGGAGCTGTTTTTT.

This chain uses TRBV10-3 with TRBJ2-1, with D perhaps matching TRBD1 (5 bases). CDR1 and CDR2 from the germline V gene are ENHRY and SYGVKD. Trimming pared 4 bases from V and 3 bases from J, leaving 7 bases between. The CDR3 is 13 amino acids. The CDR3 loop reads CAISVQDYNEQFF. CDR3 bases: TGTGCCATCAGTGTACAGGACTACAATGAGCAGTTCTTC.

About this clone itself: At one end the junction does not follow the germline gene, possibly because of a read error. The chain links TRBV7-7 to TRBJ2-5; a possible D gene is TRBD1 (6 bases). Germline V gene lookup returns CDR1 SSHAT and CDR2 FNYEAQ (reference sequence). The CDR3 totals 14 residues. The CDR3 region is CASSPGQFQETQYF. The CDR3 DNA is TGTGCTAGCAGCCCAGGACAGTTCCAAGAGACCCAGTACTTC. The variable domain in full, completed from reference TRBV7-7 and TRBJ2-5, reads GAGVSQSPRYKVTKRGQDVTLRCDPISSHATLYWYQQALGQGPEFLTYFNYEAQPDKSGLPSDRFSAERPEGSISTLTIQRTEQRDSAMYRCASSPGQFQETQYFGPGTRLLVL.

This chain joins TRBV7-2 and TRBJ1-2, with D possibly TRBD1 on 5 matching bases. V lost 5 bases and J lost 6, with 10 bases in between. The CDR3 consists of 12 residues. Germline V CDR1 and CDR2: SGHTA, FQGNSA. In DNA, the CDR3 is TGTGCCAGCAGCCCCTCGGGGGATGGCTACACCTTC. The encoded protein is CASSPSGDGYTF.

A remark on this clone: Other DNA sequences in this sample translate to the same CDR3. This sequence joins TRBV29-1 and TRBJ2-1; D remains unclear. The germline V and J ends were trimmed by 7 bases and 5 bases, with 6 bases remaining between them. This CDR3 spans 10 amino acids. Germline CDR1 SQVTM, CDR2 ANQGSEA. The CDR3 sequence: CSGWDNEQFF. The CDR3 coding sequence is TGCAGCGGCTGGGACAATGAGCAGTTCTTC.

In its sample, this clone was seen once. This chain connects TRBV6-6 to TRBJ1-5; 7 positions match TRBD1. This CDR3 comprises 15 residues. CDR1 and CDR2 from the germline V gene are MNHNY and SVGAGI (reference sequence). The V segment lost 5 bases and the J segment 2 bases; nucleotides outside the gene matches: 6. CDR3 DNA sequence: TGTGCCAGCAGTAAGAGACAGGGAGGCAATCAGCCCCAGCATTTT. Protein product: CASSKRQGGNQPQHF.

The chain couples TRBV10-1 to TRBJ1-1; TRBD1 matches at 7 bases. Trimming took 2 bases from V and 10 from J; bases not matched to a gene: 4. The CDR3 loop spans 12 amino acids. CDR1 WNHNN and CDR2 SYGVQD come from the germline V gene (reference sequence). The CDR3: CASSEGYRGAFF. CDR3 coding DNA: TGCGCCAGCAGTGAGGGTTACAGGGGAGCTTTCTTT.

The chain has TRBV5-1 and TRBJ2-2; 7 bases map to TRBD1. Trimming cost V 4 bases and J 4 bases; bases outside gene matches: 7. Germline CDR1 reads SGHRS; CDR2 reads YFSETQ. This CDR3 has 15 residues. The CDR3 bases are TGCGCCAGCAGCATTACGACAGGGTCCACCGGGGAGCTGTTTTTT. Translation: CASSITTGSTGELFF.

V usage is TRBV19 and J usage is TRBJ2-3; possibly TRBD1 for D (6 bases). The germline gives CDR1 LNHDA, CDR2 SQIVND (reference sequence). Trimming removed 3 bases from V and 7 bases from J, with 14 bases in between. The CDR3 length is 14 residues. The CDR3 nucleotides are TGTGCCAGTAGTATTAGGGATCAGGGGAATACGCAGTATTTT. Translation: CASSIRDQGNTQYF.

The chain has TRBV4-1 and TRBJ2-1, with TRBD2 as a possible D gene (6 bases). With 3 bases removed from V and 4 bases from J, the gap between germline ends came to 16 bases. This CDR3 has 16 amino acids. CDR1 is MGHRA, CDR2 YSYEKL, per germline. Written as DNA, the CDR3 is TGCGCCAGCAGCCAGGCGACCGGGACTTTATACAATGAGCAGTTCTTC. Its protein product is CASSQATGTLYNEQFF.

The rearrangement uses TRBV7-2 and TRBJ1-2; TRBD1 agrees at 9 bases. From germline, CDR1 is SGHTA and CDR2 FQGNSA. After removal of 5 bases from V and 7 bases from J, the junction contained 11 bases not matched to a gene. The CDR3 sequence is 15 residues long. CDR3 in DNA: TGTGCCAGCAGCACGAGGTTACAGGGGGCGGGTGGCTACACCTTC. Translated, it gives CASSTRLQGAGGYTF.

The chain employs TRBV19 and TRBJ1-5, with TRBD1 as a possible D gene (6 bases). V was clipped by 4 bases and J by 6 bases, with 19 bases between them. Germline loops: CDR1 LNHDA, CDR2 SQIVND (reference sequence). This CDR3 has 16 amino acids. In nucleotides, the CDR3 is TGTGCCAGTAGTACCCTGGGACAATCTAGGGGTCAGCCCCAGCATTTT. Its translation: CASSTLGQSRGQPQHF. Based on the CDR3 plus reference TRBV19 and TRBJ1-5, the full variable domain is DGGITQSPKYLFRKEGQNVTLSCEQNLNHDAMYWYRQDPGQGLRLIYYSQIVNDFQKGDIAEGYSVSREKKESFPLTVTSAQKNPTAFYLCASSTLGQSRGQPQHFGDGTRLSIL.

Here the CDR3 reads CASSIQGVKANYGYTF. The CDR3 DNA follows: TGTGCCAGTAGTATTCAGGGGGTGAAGGCTAACTATGGCTACACCTTC. The genes are TRBV19 and TRBJ1-2; 7 bases are a match to TRBD1. This CDR3 spans 16 amino acids. V lost 3 bases to trimming and J lost 0 bases; unmatched junction nucleotides: 7. In germline, CDR1 is LNHDA, CDR2 SQIVND (reference sequence).

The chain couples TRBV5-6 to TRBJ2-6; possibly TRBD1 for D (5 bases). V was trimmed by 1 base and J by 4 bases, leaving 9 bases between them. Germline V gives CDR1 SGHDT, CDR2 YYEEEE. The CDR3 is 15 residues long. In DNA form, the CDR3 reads TGTGCCAGCAGCTTGTTGACAGACGGGGCCAACGTCCTGACTTTC. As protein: CASSLLTDGANVLTF.

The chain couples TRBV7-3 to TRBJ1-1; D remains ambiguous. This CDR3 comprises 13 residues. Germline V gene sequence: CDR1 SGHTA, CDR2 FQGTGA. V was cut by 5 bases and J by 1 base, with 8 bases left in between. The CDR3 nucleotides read TGTGCCAGCAGCATCTCTCGGAACACTGAAGCTTTCTTT. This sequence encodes CASSISRNTEAFF.

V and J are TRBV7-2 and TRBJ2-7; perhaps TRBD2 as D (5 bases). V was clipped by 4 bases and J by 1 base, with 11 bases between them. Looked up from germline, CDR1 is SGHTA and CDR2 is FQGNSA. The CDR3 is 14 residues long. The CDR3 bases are TGTGCCAGCAGCTCAGCCACGGGGTCCTACGAGCAGTACTTC. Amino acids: CASSSATGSYEQYF.

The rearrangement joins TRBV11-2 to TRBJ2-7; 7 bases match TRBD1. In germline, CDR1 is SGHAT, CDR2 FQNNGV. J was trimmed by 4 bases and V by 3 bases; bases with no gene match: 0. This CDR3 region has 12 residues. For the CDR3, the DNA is TGTGCCAGCAGCTTGACAGGGTACGAGCAGTACTTC. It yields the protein CASSLTGYEQYF.

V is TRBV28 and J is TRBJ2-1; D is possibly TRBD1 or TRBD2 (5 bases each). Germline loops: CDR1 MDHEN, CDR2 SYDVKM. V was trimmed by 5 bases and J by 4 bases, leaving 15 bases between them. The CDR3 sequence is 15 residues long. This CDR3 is CASSQPGRIYNEQFF. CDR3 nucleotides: TGTGCCAGCAGTCAACCGGGACGGATATACAATGAGCAGTTCTTC.